This T cell receptor (beta chain) appears in the sequencing data of a study of early T cells in non-severe SARS-CoV-2 infection. There are many counts of this clonotype. TCRdb processed the 5' RACE reads anew with MiXCR; each CDR3 protein has one entry. The table includes about 48,000 distinct CDR3 sequences, about 9.2% detected once. This CDR3 spans 15 amino acids. V gave up 5 bases and J gave up 9 bases, with 23 bases separating them. Per germline, CDR1 DFQATT and CDR2 SNEGSKA (reference sequence). Sequenced sample: whole blood. This sequence originates from an adult who was a healthcare worker with PCR-confirmed SARS-CoV-2 infection or an uninfected control (not recorded which). The gene calls are TRBV20-1 and TRBJ2-1, with a possible D match to TRBD2 (6 bases). CDR3 loop: CSAQARDLWSSEQFF. The DNA for the CDR3 is TGCAGTGCTCAAGCCCGGGACTTATGGTCTAGTGAGCAGTTCTTC.